This TCR beta chain came from a study of blood T cells in healthy people across ages (dated by TCRdb to the mid-2010s). As for the study more broadly: Template switching captured roughly one uniquely barcoded TCR beta cDNA molecule per two T cells in model experiments. Using deep sequencing normalized with unique cDNA molecular identifiers, the study measured how TCR beta repertoire diversity changes with age. The donors were split into four age groups: young (average around 15 years), middle-aged (roughly 39), aged (approximately 60) and long-lived (about 82). Donors of different ages were randomly distributed across sequencing lanes to avoid experimental bias. The study analyzed two additional independent replicas of 1 million unique cDNA reads from the same blood draw for two donors, one aged 18 to 30 and one aged 80 or older.

The library was built by means of 5' RACE. Sequenced using an Illumina HiSeq 2500. A second PCR of roughly 7 to 12 cycles was run with a J-beta primer mix and a sample-barcoded 5' primer. A template-switch 5' adaptor carrying 12 random nucleotides introduced a unique molecular identifier onto each TCR beta cDNA molecule. Each sample yielded at least 2.5 million CDR3-containing paired-end reads. First-strand cDNA was synthesized from all RNA with the Mint cDNA synthesis kit, primed by a TRBC-specific oligonucleotide. After uracil-DNA glycosylase treatment, a first 18-cycle PCR used universal primers M1SS and BC2_uni_R on all cDNA. As for how the authors treated the data: Normalization of each sample was performed by random selection of 1 million high-quality reads, each carrying a distinct molecular identifier. Reads with shared molecular identifiers were discarded instead of being binned into consensus sequences. MiTCR, set to a Q25 quality threshold and the strictest error-elimination algorithm, was used for CDR3 identification, clonotype clustering and error correction. Lower-bound total TCR beta diversity was estimated with a nonparametric unseen species model using Euler transformation. Starting from the raw public reads, TCRdb applied fastp trimming at Q25, assembled clones with MiXCR and retained in-frame beta chains. Each record represents a unique CDR3 protein, reported with the most common genes and DNA among its rows. In this record, the V and J calls reflect TCRdb's handling and not the investigators' own analysis. The sample table lists about 1.1 million distinct CDR3 sequences, under 40% of them with a count of one. The top ten hold 13% of the sample.

With regard to this clonotype: The target of this receptor is not known. No qualities accompany the bases; no much larger clone lies one base away.

Summary of the overall study and its limitations: Because profiling used bulk unsorted PBMCs, naive and antigen-experienced compartments could not be compared conclusively. As age increased, observed TCR beta diversity per million T cells dropped in a roughly linear way, and a significant reduction was already evident by age about 36. The long-lived group showed more naive CD4+ T cells, fewer expanded clones and increased TCR diversity than the aged group, suggesting age selection. Estimates of total diversity based on one million sequenced T cells were considered lower bounds and underestimates. The percentage of naive T cells measured by flow cytometry correlated strongly with observed TCR beta diversity. The CMV infection status of donors was not known, potentially confounding age-related changes in expanded clonotypes.

V sheds 3 bases and J sheds 6 bases, leaving 14 bases between their ends. Including cysteine and phenylalanine, the CDR3 has 15 amino acids. CDR3 DNA only is kept here, 45 bases in frame from base 1. The roughly 39 donors, aged about 6 to 95 years, were systemically healthy Caucasian individuals from Russia. Each donor gave roughly 9 milliliters of peripheral blood, drawn into EDTA-treated Vacutainer tubes. Ficoll-Paque density-gradient centrifugation was used to isolate PBMCs, with at least 7 million per sample. Total RNA, at least 6 micrograms per sample, was extracted from PBMCs with Trizol reagent. For every donor, an aliquot of PBMCs went through flow cytometry to measure the percentages of naive CD45RAhigh/CD27high T cells.

This receptor was taken from a man aged 18 to 29 in good health. This receptor chain uses TRBV12-3 or TRBV12-4 and TRBJ2-2, with no D gene named confidently. What was sequenced was blood. CDR3 sequence: CASSFMTLRPGELFF. The nucleotide sequence reads TGTGCCAGCAGTTTTATGACTCTCAGGCCCGGGGAGCTGTTTTTT.